The clone carrying this T cell receptor beta chain was counted a few times. What it recognizes is unknown. The data were taken from a study of T-cell memory formation after mild COVID-19. General study findings and limits: SARS-CoV-2 specificity was not confirmed for second-wave clones peaking on day 37. Among CD4+ contracting clones, most were CM and EM, and CD8+ ones EMRA.

The V and J ends lost 6 bases and 4 bases, in that order; junction bases with no gene match: 16. This CDR3 has 18 residues. Germline CDR1 is MNHEY and CDR2 is SVGAGI. TCRdb reprocessed the 5' RACE reads with MiXCR, giving one entry per CDR3 protein. The data hold 300,000 to 400,000 distinct CDR3 sequences, with around 27% observed a single time. The chain uses TRBV6-5 and TRBJ1-2, with TRBD1 matching over 11 bases. Sequenced sample: PBMCs or a T cell subset sorted from them (not recorded which). The receptor was isolated from an adult woman who had mild COVID-19 (a few samples of this study predate the infection). Cell type and time point are not known. The CDR3 here is CASSSRGWGQGEIYGYTF. The CDR3 bases are TGTGCCAGCAGCTCTCGGGGTTGGGGACAGGGGGAAATCTATGGCTACACCTTC.